The 26 T cell receptor beta chains below were found in one sample sequenced in a study of T cell responses to AZD1222 COVID-19 vaccine. Method: immunoSEQ multiplex PCR; TCRdb's copy keeps in-frame clones and lacks some. Of about 67,000 clones listed, under 90% are singletons. Sequenced material: peripheral blood, taken on day 0 of AZD1222 vaccination. The receptors were sampled from an adult in good health.

This rearrangement joins TRBV29-1 to TRBJ2-1; 13 positions agree with TRBD2. The germline V gene encodes CDR1 SQVTM and CDR2 ANQGSEA. The trim removed 1 base at V and 3 bases at J, leaving 3 bases unmatched. The CDR3 loop spans 16 amino acids. This chain's CDR3 is CSVEGWTSGGYNEQFF. The CDR3 DNA reads as TGCAGCGTTGAAGGATGGACTAGCGGGGGCTACAATGAGCAGTTCTTC.

The rearrangement joins TRBV6-2 or TRBV6-3 to TRBJ1-5, with D hard to call. Trimming cost V 5 bases and J 6 bases, with 11 bases left between them. Germline V lookup: CDR1 MNHEY, CDR2 SVGEGT. The CDR3 has 13 residues. The CDR3 coding sequence is TGTGCCAGCAGTCCGTGGGGTCCTCAGCCCCAGCATTTT. Amino acids: CASSPWGPQPQHF.

The gene calls are TRBV6-2 or TRBV6-3 and TRBJ1-5; D is ambiguous. The CDR3 extends over 16 amino acids. CDR1 MNHEY and CDR2 SVGEGT come from the germline V gene. V lost 2 bases, J lost 3 bases, and 14 bases lay in between. Here the CDR3 reads CASSYRGRINNQPQHF. Written as DNA, the CDR3 is TGTGCCAGCAGTTACCGAGGACGGATTAACAATCAGCCCCAGCATTTT.

V and J are TRBV6-6 and TRBJ1-1; 8 nucleotides agree with TRBD1. V gave up 5 bases and J gave up 3 bases; unmatched junction bases: 8. Germline assignment: CDR1 MNHNY and CDR2 SVGAGI (reference sequence). This CDR3 is 15 amino acids long. This chain's CDR3 is CASSHRQGIDTEAFF. The CDR3 DNA is TGTGCCAGCAGTCACAGACAGGGGATTGACACTGAAGCTTTCTTT.

The chain couples TRBV28 to TRBJ1-6; D possibly corresponds to TRBD1 (6 bases). This CDR3 spans 17 amino acids. Germline V gives CDR1 MDHEN, CDR2 SYDVKM. V dropped 6 bases and J dropped 3 bases, with 18 bases sitting between them. The CDR3, as DNA: TGTGCCAGCAGCCCCATTGGAGGGGGGTACTATAATTCACCCCTCCACTTT. Its translation: CASSPIGGGYYNSPLHF.

The V and J genes are TRBV5-1 and TRBJ2-1, with 10 bases identical to TRBD2. Germline V CDR1 and CDR2: SGHRS, YFSETQ. V dropped 6 bases and J dropped 6; count of bases not matched to a gene: 12. The CDR3 has 16 residues. The CDR3 spells CASTAAGGHISNEQFF. Here the CDR3 DNA reads TGCGCCAGCACGGCAGCGGGGGGGCATATTTCCAATGAGCAGTTCTTC.

V gene TRBV29-1 combines with J gene TRBJ2-3; either TRBD1 or TRBD2 may fit D (5 bases each). V dropped 4 bases and J dropped 2 bases, with 16 bases sitting between them. The CDR3 extends over 15 amino acids. Germline V gene sequence: CDR1 SQVTM, CDR2 ANQGSEA. The CDR3 loop is CSVAPGTLNTDTQYF. In DNA, the CDR3 is TGCAGCGTTGCGCCCGGGACGCTGAACACAGATACGCAGTATTTT.

This clone came up a few times. The rearrangement links TRBV28 to TRBJ1-3; possible D gene TRBD1, 5 bases. Deletions cut 4 bases from V and 0 bases from J, with 13 bases between. CDR3 length equals 16 residues. In germline, CDR1 is MDHEN, CDR2 SYDVKM. The CDR3 region has the DNA TGTGCCAGCAGTTCCCAGGGTTCCAACTCTGGAAACACCATATATTTT. Protein product: CASSSQGSNSGNTIYF. Supplemented by reference TRBV28 and TRBJ1-3, the full variable domain reads DVKVTQSSRYLVKRTGEKVFLECVQDMDHENMFWYRQDPGLGLRLIYFSYDVKMKEKGDIPEGYSVSREKKERFSLILESASTNQTSMYLCASSSQGSNSGNTIYFGEGSWLTVV.

This sequence joins TRBV5-5 and TRBJ1-6; D not resolved. The CDR3 has 17 amino acids. From germline, CDR1 is SGHKS and CDR2 YYEKEE (reference sequence). V was trimmed by 4 bases and J by 1 base, leaving 15 bases between them. The CDR3 reads CASSASGMMSYNSPLHF. CDR3 sequence (DNA): TGTGCCAGCAGCGCGTCCGGGATGATGTCCTATAATTCACCCCTCCACTTT.

The V call is TRBV6-1, the J call TRBJ1-2; D gene unclear. The CDR3 extends over 13 amino acids. Per germline, CDR1 MNHNS and CDR2 SASEGT. V was pared by 2 bases and J by 1 base, with 5 bases between. CDR3 loop: CASSEKGNYGYTF. In nucleotides, the CDR3 is TGTGCCAGCAGTGAAAAGGGTAACTATGGCTACACCTTC.

The chain employs TRBV7-6 and TRBJ2-2; TRBD1 might be the D (5 bases). Germline V gene sequence: CDR1 SGHVS, CDR2 FNYEAQ. The CDR3 sequence is 13 residues long. Trimming left V 5 bases short and J 4 bases short, with 8 bases between. CDR3 sequence reads: CASSRQITGELFF. The CDR3 DNA follows: TGTGCCAGCAGCCGACAGATCACCGGGGAGCTGTTTTTT.

The chain employs TRBV2 and TRBJ2-1, with D uncertain. The CDR3 runs 13 residues. Looked up from germline, CDR1 is SNHLY and CDR2 is FYNNEI. Trimming cost V 1 base and J 6 bases, with 7 bases left between them. CDR3: CASSEDYFNEQFF. CDR3 bases: TGTGCCAGCAGTGAAGACTATTTCAATGAGCAGTTCTTC.

The chain is built from TRBV7-9 and TRBJ2-7, with a tentative D call TRBD1 (6 bases). There are 15 residues in the CDR3. V shed 5 bases and J shed 3 bases, with 17 bases lying between them. The V gene's germline CDR1 is SEHNR and CDR2 FQNEAQ (reference sequence). Here the CDR3 DNA reads TGTGCCAGCAGCCCTGGGCAGGGGTCACGCTACGAGCAGTACTTC. It encodes CASSPGQGSRYEQYF.

V usage is TRBV19 and J usage is TRBJ2-7; D not resolved. V lost 8 bases to trimming and J lost 2 bases, with 10 bases between them. Germline V gene sequence: CDR1 LNHDA, CDR2 SQIVND (reference sequence). The CDR3 loop spans 12 amino acids. The CDR3 nucleotides read TGTGCCAGTCGGAGCCAGACCTACGAGCAGTACTTC. This sequence encodes CASRSQTYEQYF.

The V and J genes are TRBV28 and TRBJ1-2, with D tentatively TRBD1 (6 bases). V was clipped by 3 bases and J by 4 bases, with 15 bases between them. Germline V gene lookup returns CDR1 MDHEN and CDR2 SYDVKM. This CDR3 region has 15 residues. CDR3 residues: CASSFVAGDTYGYTF. CDR3 nucleotides: TGTGCCAGCAGTTTCGTGGCAGGGGATACCTATGGCTACACCTTC.

The J gene is TRBJ1-2, the V gene TRBV7-2; 7 nucleotides agree with TRBD1. CDR3 length: 11 residues. Germline V gene data show CDR1 as SGHTA and CDR2 as FQGNSA. The trim removed 6 bases at V and 13 bases at J, leaving 8 bases unmatched. CDR3 DNA: TGTGCCAGCAGTAATCAGGGGGATCTCACCTTC. Protein: CASSNQGDLTF.

The chain joins TRBV18 to TRBJ2-3; D possibly corresponds to TRBD1 (5 bases). The CDR3 loop spans 14 amino acids. The V end was cut by 7 bases, the J end by 3 bases, with 14 bases between. The germline gives CDR1 KGHSH, CDR2 LQKENI. CDR3 protein: CASYPQERTDTQYF. The CDR3 DNA follows: TGTGCCAGCTACCCACAGGAAAGGACAGATACGCAGTATTTT.

Only one count was recorded for this clone. This chain uses TRBV19 with TRBJ2-7, with D unclear. In germline, CDR1 is LNHDA, CDR2 SQIVND (reference sequence). This CDR3 is built from 14 residues. Trimming left V 1 base short and J 3 bases short, with 10 bases between. CDR3 nucleotides: TGTGCCAGTAGTATAGGTCACAGCCACTACGAGCAGTACTTC. Its translation is CASSIGHSHYEQYF. Combining the CDR3 with reference TRBV19 and TRBJ2-7 gives the whole variable domain DGGITQSPKYLFRKEGQNVTLSCEQNLNHDAMYWYRQDPGQGLRLIYYSQIVNDFQKGDIAEGYSVSREKKESFPLTVTSAQKNPTAFYLCASSIGHSHYEQYFGPGTRLTVT.

The chain uses TRBV11-2 and TRBJ2-3, with 7 bases identical to TRBD2. The germline CDR1 and CDR2 sequences are SGHAT and FQNNGV. This CDR3 contains 16 residues. J lost 4 bases, V lost 2 bases, and 9 bases had no gene match. The CDR3 reads CASSLSLGRGSDTQYF. CDR3 DNA sequence: TGTGCCAGCAGCTTATCGTTAGGGAGGGGATCAGATACGCAGTATTTT.

The chain has TRBV6-2 or TRBV6-3 and TRBJ1-1, with D hard to call. Germline CDR1 reads MNHEY; CDR2 reads SVGEGT. The CDR3 has 14 amino acids. V was clipped by 2 bases and J by 8 bases, with 15 bases between them. This CDR3 reads CASSYDPPRREAFF. The CDR3, as DNA: TGTGCCAGCAGTTACGACCCACCCCGTAGAGAAGCTTTCTTT.

V usage is TRBV5-1 and J usage is TRBJ1-2; D is possibly TRBD1 (5 bases). This CDR3 region has 15 residues. The germline V gene encodes CDR1 SGHRS and CDR2 YFSETQ. Trimming shortened V by 4 bases and J by 2 bases, and 15 bases separated the two germline ends. The CDR3 is CASSDAGGSNYGYTF. In DNA, the CDR3 is TGCGCCAGCAGCGACGCTGGGGGTTCCAACTATGGCTACACCTTC.

The chain couples TRBV6-5 to TRBJ1-5; no clear D. Germline V gives CDR1 MNHEY, CDR2 SVGAGI. V lost 6 bases, J lost 0 bases, and 12 bases lay in between. The CDR3 length is 15 residues. The CDR3 DNA sequence: TGTGCCAGCAGCCCATGGACGGGTAGCAATCAGCCCCAGCATTTT. It is translated as CASSPWTGSNQPQHF.

The chain combines TRBV12-3 or TRBV12-4 with TRBJ2-7; D remains ambiguous. The CDR3 has 13 residues. Trimming pared 7 bases from V and 0 bases from J, leaving 10 bases between. CDR3 in DNA: TGTGCCAGCACCCCGGGTCACTCCTACGAGCAGTACTTC. Amino acids: CASTPGHSYEQYF.

The chain combines TRBV30 with TRBJ2-7; 7 positions match TRBD1. The length of the CDR3 is 13 residues. V shed 2 bases, J shed 2 bases, and the junction held 3 bases outside the gene matches. The germline gives CDR1 GTSNPN, CDR2 SVGIG (reference sequence). This CDR3 is CAWSTGDAYEQYF. In DNA, the CDR3 is TGTGCCTGGAGTACAGGGGATGCCTACGAGCAGTACTTC.

The rearrangement uses TRBV19 and TRBJ2-3; 8 bases line up with TRBD2. CDR1 LNHDA and CDR2 SQIVND come from the germline V gene (reference sequence). The trim removed 6 bases at V and 4 bases at J, leaving 6 bases unmatched. The CDR3 runs 14 residues. DNA for the CDR3: TGTGCCAGTAGCCGCCGGGGGGGGGCAGATACGCAGTATTTT. It specifies CASSRRGGADTQYF.

The rearrangement joins TRBV27 to TRBJ1-2; TRBD1 matches 8 bases. This CDR3 contains 15 residues. The J segment lost 0 bases and the V segment lost 3 bases, leaving 3 bases of the junction unmatched. CDR1 is MNHEY and CDR2 is SMNVEV in the germline V gene (reference sequence). In DNA form, the CDR3 reads TGTGCCAGCAGTTTCCGGGACAGGCCTAACTATGGCTACACCTTC. This translates into CASSFRDRPNYGYTF.